The entry below describes one TCR beta chain. The antigen is undetermined. After removal of 6 bases from V and 3 bases from J, the junction contained 15 bases not matched to a gene. Germline values: CDR1 MDHEN, CDR2 SYDVKM. The CDR3 is made up of 17 amino acids. The data are from a study of graft-versus-host responses after intestinal transplantation. Study details: Multivisceral, liver-intestinal, or isolated intestinal grafts went to recipients.

Study-wide findings and caveats: Recipient bone marrow held GvH clones, some seen earlier in ileum or blood. High graft-versus-host to host-versus-graft T cell clonal ratios marked allografts of patients with graft-donor macrochimerism. After transplant, early declines in HvG clones were associated with peak levels of circulating GvH clones.

Produced via immunoSEQ multiplex PCR; TCRdb's table is partial and in-frame only. The table shows 100,000 or so clones, with more than 85% occurring only once. The receptor comes from a human donor who received an intestinal transplant. The genes are TRBV28 and TRBJ2-7, with TRBD2 identical over 9 bases. The sequencing used unstimulated CD4+ T cells sorted from spleen or lymph node cells, collected before intestinal transplant. The CDR3: CASSTEPGASGNYEQYF. The CDR3 nucleotides read TGTGCCAGCAGCACCGAACCGGGGGCTAGCGGGAACTACGAGCAGTACTTC.